Listed here are 27 T cell receptor beta chains from one sample, sequenced in a study of vaccination effects on CD4 cells after COVID-19. Using viral peptide pools, the ViraFEST assay grew out antigen-specific CD4+ T cells prior to sequencing. The authors isolated CD4+ T cells after less than eleven days of culture. This person's SARS-CoV-2 infection, confirmed by PCR, occurred between March and December 2020. No antigen has been identified for these receptors. This table comes from immunoSEQ multiplex PCR, and its TCRdb copy is limited to in-frame clones, with some not included. The table has about 26,000 clones, 75% to 80% seen once. The material sequenced was CD4+ T cells from PBMCs cultured with HCoV-NL63 spike peptides, taken before COVID-19 vaccination. Receptors were obtained from a human donor who had a prior SARS-CoV-2 infection.

This clone was detected once. The rearrangement joins TRBV7-8 to TRBJ2-1; either TRBD1 or TRBD2 may fit D (5 bases each). CDR1 and CDR2 from the germline V gene are SGHVS and FQNEAQ. The germline V and J ends were trimmed by 2 bases and 8 bases, with 10 bases remaining between them. This CDR3 has 13 amino acids. CDR3 DNA: TGTGCCAGCAGCTTACTAGCAGGGCATGAGCAGTTCTTC. Translation gives CASSLLAGHEQFF.

The V gene is TRBV7-2, the J gene TRBJ2-5; D not resolved. V lost 1 base, J lost 2 bases, and 8 bases lay in between. The CDR3 loop spans 14 amino acids. Germline CDR1 reads SGHTA; CDR2 reads FQGNSA. For the CDR3, the DNA is TGTGCCAGCAGCTTAGTAGTCAGTCAAGAGACCCAGTACTTC. Translation gives CASSLVVSQETQYF.

The chain couples TRBV14 to TRBJ1-1; D gene unclear. Per the germline V gene, CDR1 is SGHDN and CDR2 is FVKESK. Trimming shortened V by 0 bases and J by 0 bases, and 2 bases separated the two germline ends. The CDR3 contains 13 residues. The CDR3 loop reads CASSQDVNTEAFF. DNA of the CDR3: TGTGCCAGCAGCCAAGATGTGAACACTGAAGCTTTCTTT.

This rearrangement joins TRBV2 to TRBJ1-5; the match to TRBD1 covers 7 bases. The trim removed 5 bases at V and 5 bases at J, leaving 6 bases unmatched. There are 14 residues in the CDR3. From germline, CDR1 is SNHLY and CDR2 FYNNEI. The CDR3, as DNA: TGTGCCAGCAGTAGACAGGGAAAGGATCAGCCCCAGCATTTT. Residues: CASSRQGKDQPQHF.

V usage is TRBV27 and J usage is TRBJ2-3; 7 bases map to TRBD1. The germline CDR1 and CDR2 sequences are MNHEY and SMNVEV (reference sequence). The length of the CDR3 is 14 residues. V lost 5 bases, J lost 6 bases, and 8 bases stayed unmatched. The CDR3 DNA reads TGTGCCAGCAGTCGGACAGGCATGGGGGATACGCAGTATTTT. It translates to CASSRTGMGDTQYF.

The V gene is TRBV5-4, the J gene TRBJ2-2; D is unresolved. Germline lookup yields CDR1 SGHNT and CDR2 YYREEE (reference sequence). The CDR3 covers 13 residues. V shed 8 bases and J shed 1 base, with 9 bases lying between them. As DNA, the CDR3 is TGTGCCAGTGCGGCCGTGAACACCGGGGAGCTGTTTTTT. Protein: CASAAVNTGELFF.

CDR3 bases: TGTGCCAGCAGCTTTTTTGATGAAGATACGCAGTATTTT. It is translated as CASSFFDEDTQYF. The chain uses TRBV7-2 and TRBJ2-3; D gene unclear. V gave up 3 bases and J gave up 5 bases, with 9 bases separating them. CDR3 length equals 13 residues. CDR1 SGHTA and CDR2 FQGNSA come from the germline V gene.

The rearrangement uses TRBV2 and TRBJ1-2, with D perhaps TRBD1 (6 bases). The germline gives CDR1 SNHLY, CDR2 FYNNEI. V was pared by 1 base and J by 5 bases, with 35 bases between. CDR3 length: 22 amino acids. CDR3 nucleotides: TGTGCCAGCAGTGAAGTCTGGACAAAAAAATCAACAGAACAGGGAAGATTGTATGGCTACACCTTC. The encoded protein is CASSEVWTKKSTEQGRLYGYTF.

The chain recombines TRBV15 with TRBJ1-2, with TRBD1 as a possible D gene (5 bases). Per the germline V gene, CDR1 is LNHNV and CDR2 is YYDKDF (reference sequence). Between the trimmed V and J ends, which lost 1 base and 0 bases, there was a span of 18 bases. This CDR3 region has 18 residues. CDR3 loop: CATSRVGAGTRSNYGYTF. The CDR3, as DNA: TGTGCCACCAGCAGAGTAGGAGCTGGGACTCGGTCTAACTATGGCTACACCTTC.

This chain joins TRBV7-2 and TRBJ2-1; D unresolved. This CDR3 contains 14 residues. Trimming removed 4 bases from V and 4 bases from J, with 11 bases in between. Germline assignment: CDR1 SGHTA and CDR2 FQGNSA. DNA for the CDR3: TGTGCCAGCAGCTCCCCCGGGTGGTACAATGAGCAGTTCTTC. Encoded protein: CASSSPGWYNEQFF.

The chain couples TRBV30 to TRBJ2-1, with a weak D call TRBD2 (6 bases). Deletions cut 0 bases from V and 4 bases from J, with 10 bases between. CDR1 and CDR2 from the germline V gene are GTSNPN and SVGIG (reference sequence). The CDR3 covers 14 residues. As DNA, the CDR3 is TGTGCCTGGAGTGTACTCGGGGGTTACAATGAGCAGTTCTTC. Its translation is CAWSVLGGYNEQFF.

V gene TRBV19 combines with J gene TRBJ1-3; 9 positions agree with TRBD1. The ends lost 7 bases at V and 1 base at J; junction bases unmatched: 14. Germline CDR1 LNHDA, CDR2 SQIVND (reference sequence). This CDR3 region has 18 residues. The CDR3 sequence: CASTSGQGRIQSGNTIYF. For the CDR3, the DNA is TGTGCCAGTACCTCGGGACAGGGAAGGATTCAGTCTGGAAACACCATATATTTT.

This chain joins TRBV3-1 (or the pseudogene TRBV3-2) and TRBJ2-3; D is unresolved. The CDR3 runs 14 residues. With 6 bases removed from V and 2 bases from J, the gap between germline ends came to 12 bases. Germline loops: CDR1 LGHDT, CDR2 YNNKEL (reference sequence). CDR3 residues: CASSSVSYTDTQYF. The CDR3 DNA is TGTGCCAGCAGTTCGGTGAGCTACACAGATACGCAGTATTTT.

V is TRBV20-1 and J is TRBJ2-3; TRBD1 might be the D (5 bases). Trimming cost V 6 bases and J 4 bases, with 8 bases left between them. Per the germline V gene, CDR1 is DFQATT and CDR2 is SNEGSKA (reference sequence). The CDR3 loop spans 11 amino acids. The DNA for the CDR3 is TGCAGTGCATCCAGGGCAGATACGCAGTATTTT. Protein: CSASRADTQYF.

V is TRBV6-1 and J is TRBJ2-1; 7 bases fit TRBD2. CDR1 and CDR2 from the germline V gene are MNHNS and SASEGT. This CDR3 has 15 residues. The V and J ends lost 1 base and 12 bases, in that order; junction bases with no gene match: 12. The chain's CDR3 is CASSEGNSGATGQFF. CDR3 coding DNA: TGTGCCAGCAGTGAAGGGAACAGCGGGGCTACGGGGCAGTTCTTC.

The genes are TRBV6-1 and TRBJ2-7; D unclear. Germline values: CDR1 MNHNS, CDR2 SASEGT. The CDR3 sequence is 13 residues long. V was cut by 1 base and J by 3 bases, with 7 bases left in between. In DNA, the CDR3 is TGTGCCAGCAGTGAAGGTTGGGGCTACGAGCAGTACTTC. It codes for CASSEGWGYEQYF.

The chain employs TRBV6-6 and TRBJ1-2; 10 nucleotides line up with TRBD1. V lost 7 bases, J lost 2 bases, and 4 bases stayed unmatched. The CDR3 spans 14 residues. The germline gives CDR1 MNHNY, CDR2 SVGAGI (reference sequence). DNA of the CDR3: TGTGCCAGCACCCAGACAGGGGGCAACTATGGCTACACCTTC. Protein product: CASTQTGGNYGYTF.

The J gene is TRBJ1-1, the V gene TRBV7-9; D gene unclear. Germline CDR1 SEHNR, CDR2 FQNEAQ (reference sequence). Trimming cost V 6 bases and J 4 bases, with 15 bases left between them. The CDR3 sequence is 14 residues long. This chain's CDR3 is CASRPNSRPTEAFF. The CDR3 nucleotides read TGTGCCAGCAGGCCCAACTCCAGACCCACTGAAGCTTTCTTT.

The rearrangement joins TRBV5-6 to TRBJ1-6; TRBD1 matches at 8 bases. There are 17 residues in the CDR3. Germline trimming cut 4 bases from V and 4 bases from J; bases unmatched to any gene: 10. Per the germline V gene, CDR1 is SGHDT and CDR2 is YYEEEE. Written as DNA, the CDR3 is TGTGCCAGCAGCCCGGATCAAGGGACAGGTTATAATTCACCCCTCCACTTT. This codes for CASSPDQGTGYNSPLHF.

J is TRBJ2-1 and V is TRBV5-8; TRBD2 might be the D (5 bases). Germline V gene lookup returns CDR1 SGHTS and CDR2 YDEGEE. Trimming left V 0 bases short and J 3 bases short, with 7 bases between. The CDR3 spans 14 residues. The DNA of the CDR3 is TGTGCCAGCAGCTTGGGGACTGTCTACAATGAGCAGTTCTTC. Encoded protein: CASSLGTVYNEQFF.

The chain's CDR3 is CASSVGLDGYQPQHF. CDR3 in DNA: TGTGCCAGCAGCGTAGGTTTGGACGGTTATCAGCCCCAGCATTTT. This chain connects TRBV9 to TRBJ1-5; no definite D call. The ends were cut back, 0 bases at V and 5 bases at J, with 12 bases in the middle. Germline V gene sequence: CDR1 SGDLS, CDR2 YYNGEE. The CDR3 totals 15 residues.

The chain carries TRBV2 and TRBJ1-2; D uncertain. Germline CDR1 reads SNHLY; CDR2 reads FYNNEI. This CDR3 contains 11 residues. V shed 7 bases and J shed 3 bases, with 6 bases lying between them. CDR3 residues: CASTTDYGYTF. DNA for the CDR3: TGTGCCAGCACAACAGACTATGGCTACACCTTC.

This clone was detected only once. The chain employs TRBV5-4 and TRBJ1-2, with D unresolved. Looked up from germline, CDR1 is SGHNT and CDR2 is YYREEE (reference sequence). This CDR3 comprises 12 residues. Trimming shortened V by 5 bases and J by 1 base, and 6 bases separated the two germline ends. CDR3 in amino acids: CASRAFNYGYTF. The CDR3 coding sequence is TGTGCCAGCAGGGCTTTTAACTATGGCTACACCTTC.

The V and J genes are TRBV5-1 and TRBJ2-1, with TRBD2 as a possible D gene (5 bases). With 4 bases removed from V and 8 bases from J, the gap between germline ends came to 16 bases. The CDR3 extends over 14 amino acids. The germline V gene encodes CDR1 SGHRS and CDR2 YFSETQ. The CDR3 spells CASSLGLGMYEQFF. The CDR3 region has the DNA TGCGCCAGCAGCCTCGGACTGGGGATGTATGAGCAGTTCTTC.

This clone is termed medium-sized (0.01 to 0.1%). The chain uses TRBV9 and TRBJ2-2, with 7 bases fitting TRBD2. The germline CDR1 and CDR2 sequences are SGDLS and YYNGEE. This CDR3 is 16 amino acids long. V dropped 0 bases and J dropped 2; count of bases not matched to a gene: 4. This CDR3 is CASSVGLALNTGELFF. The CDR3 region has the DNA TGTGCCAGCAGCGTAGGACTAGCCCTCAACACCGGGGAGCTGTTTTTT.

This clone was detected a few times. This chain links TRBV30 with TRBJ1-4; no clear D. Trimming stripped 5 bases from V and 4 bases from J, with 11 bases between. CDR1 and CDR2 (germline): GTSNPN, SVGIG (reference sequence). The CDR3 has 13 residues. The CDR3 spells CAWDQSHNEKLFF. As DNA, the CDR3 is TGTGCCTGGGACCAAAGCCATAATGAAAAACTGTTTTTT.

The chain recombines TRBV5-5 with TRBJ2-7; no reliable D call. The V end lost 1 base, the J end lost 6 bases, and 8 bases lay between the germline ends. This CDR3 comprises 12 residues. Germline V gene lookup returns CDR1 SGHKS and CDR2 YYEKEE (reference sequence). CDR3: CASSLWRLEQYF. DNA for the CDR3: TGTGCCAGCAGCTTGTGGCGGCTCGAGCAGTACTTC.